This T cell receptor beta chain emerged from a study of a mutant IDH1 vaccine in newly diagnosed glioma. The table came from immunoSEQ multiplex PCR; TCRdb's copy has only in-frame clones and leaves some out. The sample yields tens of thousands of clones, around 80% seen once. A note on this clone: The antigen is not known.

The time point was: week 35, safety follow-up. A 20-mer mutant IDH1 peptide at 300 ug was injected subcutaneously with topical imiquimod. The sequencing used PBMCs, collected from a glioma patient whose treatment included an IDH1 peptide vaccine. The TCR originated in a man aged 40-50 years with glioma.

As DNA, the CDR3 is TGTGCCAGCAGCTTGTATCGATTGAGAGACCTTGAAGCTTTCTTT. Its translation: CASSLYRLRDLEAFF. J is TRBJ1-1 and V is TRBV5-6; D unresolved. Germline CDR1 reads SGHDT; CDR2 reads YYEEEE. Trimming removed 1 base from V and 7 bases from J, with 17 bases in between. The CDR3 consists of 15 residues.